This TCR beta chain came from a study of T cell changes during pregnancy in multiple sclerosis. Germline V gives CDR1 SGHDT, CDR2 YYEEEE. This CDR3 region has 14 residues. V shed 4 bases and J 6 bases; nucleotides not matched to a gene: 5. The method was immunoSEQ multiplex PCR; TCRdb's version includes in-frame clones alone and lacks a portion of them. The sample consists of over 40,000 clones, 80% to 95% of them appearing once. The sequencing here drew on peripheral blood, taken in the third trimester of pregnancy. The chain uses TRBV5-6 and TRBJ2-7, with 12 bases matching TRBD2. This TCR derives from a female donor with multiple sclerosis, enrolled in a pregnancy study. The CDR3 sequence is CASSPTSGRGEQYF. The CDR3 nucleotides are TGTGCCAGCAGCCCGACTAGCGGGAGAGGCGAGCAGTACTTC.